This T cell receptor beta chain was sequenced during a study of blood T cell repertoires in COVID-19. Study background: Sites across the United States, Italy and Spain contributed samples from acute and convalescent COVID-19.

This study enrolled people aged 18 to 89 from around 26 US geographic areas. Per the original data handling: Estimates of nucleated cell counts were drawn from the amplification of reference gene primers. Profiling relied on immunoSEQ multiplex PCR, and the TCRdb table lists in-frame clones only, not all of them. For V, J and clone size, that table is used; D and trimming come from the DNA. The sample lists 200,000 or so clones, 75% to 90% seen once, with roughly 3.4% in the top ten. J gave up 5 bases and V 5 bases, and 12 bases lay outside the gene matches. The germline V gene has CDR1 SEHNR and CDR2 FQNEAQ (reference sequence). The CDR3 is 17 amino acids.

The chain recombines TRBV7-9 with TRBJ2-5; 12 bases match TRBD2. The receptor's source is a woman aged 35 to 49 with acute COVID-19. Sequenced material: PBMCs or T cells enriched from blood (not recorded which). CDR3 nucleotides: TGTGCCAGCAGCACCCCTAGCGGGGGGGCCCCAAGGGAGACCCAGTACTTC. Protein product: CASSTPSGGAPRETQYF.